The sequence of this TCR beta chain was determined in a study of somatic mutations in cytotoxic T cells in rheumatoid arthritis. Broader study findings: No age-related increase in CD8+ clonality was seen in healthy controls, but one was seen in rheumatoid arthritis patients.

This clone was counted only a few times. The antigen remains undetermined. This table comes from immunoSEQ multiplex PCR, and its TCRdb copy is limited to in-frame clones, with some not included. This table holds around 20,000 clones, 68% found once. The sequencing sample was made of CD8+ T cells sorted from blood. This TCR came from an adult with rheumatoid arthritis.

The CDR3 DNA reads as TGTGCCAGCAGCGACGGCTACGAGCAGTACTTC. It is translated as CASSDGYEQYF. The chain links TRBV7-3 to TRBJ2-7, with D uncertain. V gave up 5 bases and J gave up 3 bases, with 5 bases separating them. The CDR3 extends over 11 amino acids. The V gene's germline CDR1 is SGHTA and CDR2 FQGTGA. Full variable domain (rest looked up from reference TRBV7-3 and TRBJ2-7): GAGVSQTPSNKVTEKGKYVELRCDPISGHTALYWYRQSLGQGPEFLIYFQGTGAADDSGLPNDRFFAVRPEGSVSTLKIQRTERGDSAVYLCASSDGYEQYFGPGTRLTVT.